This T cell receptor (beta chain) emerged from a study of technical replicates of blood from four donors. Trimming took 0 bases from V and 5 from J; bases not matched to a gene: 9. Germline V gives CDR1 LNHNV, CDR2 YYDKDF (reference sequence). The CDR3 has 16 amino acids. This clone was found once. Clones were sequenced by immunoSEQ multiplex PCR, and TCRdb holds only the in-frame ones, with some missing. The table includes roughly 62,000 clones, roughly 90% detected once. Source material: PBMCs. The rearrangement uses TRBV15 and TRBJ2-7; 8 bases fit TRBD2. This clonotype was obtained from a human donor in good health. Some clones in this sample may be carry-over from other donors' samples. The CDR3 region is CATSRDRGGGYDEQYF. CDR3 DNA: TGTGCCACCAGCAGAGATCGGGGCGGGGGGTATGACGAGCAGTACTTC.